Below are 20 T cell receptor beta chains sequenced from a single sample in a study of cytomegalovirus exposure and HLA in healthy donors. The PCR had 60 Vbeta and 13 Jbeta primers. TCRdb's table, derived via immunoSEQ multiplex PCR, lists solely in-frame clones and lacks some. The sample has roughly 92,000 clones; about four fifths are singletons. Sequencing was carried out using PBMCs. The receptors derive from a woman in her seventies in good health and CMV-seropositive.

This chain uses TRBV6-4 with TRBJ2-2, with D possibly matching TRBD2 (6 bases). CDR1 and CDR2 (germline): MRHNA, SNTAGT. V was cut by 6 bases and J by 2 bases, with 13 bases left in between. The CDR3 contains 15 residues. CDR3 residues: CASRSMGGNTGELFF. CDR3 bases: TGTGCCAGCAGATCGATGGGGGGTAACACCGGGGAGCTGTTTTTT.

The CDR3 sequence is CAISESGKGNNEQFF. The CDR3 DNA reads TGTGCCATCAGTGAATCGGGGAAGGGTAACAATGAGCAGTTCTTC. The chain combines TRBV10-3 with TRBJ2-1; the D gene is possibly TRBD2 (5 bases). Between the trimmed V and J ends, which lost 3 bases and 5 bases, there was a span of 14 bases. This CDR3 is built from 15 residues. From germline, CDR1 is ENHRY and CDR2 SYGVKD.

CDR3 coding DNA: TGTGCCAGCAGCCAGAGGGCTATATCCTACAATGAGCAGTTCTTC. Amino acids: CASSQRAISYNEQFF. V and J are TRBV5-6 and TRBJ2-1, with D perhaps matching TRBD2 (5 bases). The germline CDR1 and CDR2 sequences are SGHDT and YYEEEE. V was clipped by 4 bases and J by 1 base, with 12 bases between them. CDR3 size: 15 residues.

This chain uses TRBV5-1 with TRBJ2-5, with a tentative D call TRBD1 (5 bases). The DNA matches TRBJ2-7 better at its end, which makes the J call doubtful. In germline, CDR1 is SGHRS, CDR2 YFSETQ. The length of the CDR3 is 13 residues. CDR3 region: CASSLAGIYEQYF. The DNA of the CDR3 is TGCGCCAGCAGCTTGGCAGGGATCTACGAGCAGTACTTC.

The chain combines TRBV6-5 with TRBJ2-7; 9 nucleotides line up with TRBD2. Per the germline V gene, CDR1 is MNHEY and CDR2 is SVGAGI. V lost 3 bases and J lost 1; bases outside the gene matches: 1. This CDR3 is built from 14 residues. DNA of the CDR3: TGTGCCAGCAGTTATAGCGGGAGTTCCTACGAGCAGTACTTC. It codes for CASSYSGSSYEQYF.

This clone was detected only a few times. The rearrangement links TRBV5-8 to TRBJ2-5; TRBD2 aligns across 7 bases. TRBJ2-7 explains the end of the DNA better; the J call may be wrong. The CDR3 loop spans 15 amino acids. In germline, CDR1 is SGHTS, CDR2 YDEGEE. CDR3 protein: CASSFSGLETLEQYF. CDR3 DNA sequence: TGTGCCAGCAGCTTTAGTGGACTAGAGACACTCGAGCAGTACTTC.

V gene TRBV10-1 combines with J gene TRBJ1-2; D remains unclear. Germline CDR1 WNHNN, CDR2 SYGVQD (reference sequence). With 2 bases removed from V and 3 bases from J, the gap between germline ends came to 7 bases. The CDR3 has 13 residues. The CDR3 spells CASSENIDYGYTF. CDR3 sequence (DNA): TGCGCCAGCAGTGAGAATATTGACTATGGCTACACCTTC.

The chain carries TRBV11-3 and TRBJ2-5, with TRBD2 identical over 13 bases. Germline CDR1 and CDR2: SGHNT and YENEEA. This CDR3 spans 18 amino acids. V shed 0 bases and J 0 bases; nucleotides not matched to a gene: 4. CDR3 in DNA: TGTGCCAGCAGCTTAGACGGACTAGCGGGGGCTTACCAAGAGACCCAGTACTTC. Encoded protein: CASSLDGLAGAYQETQYF.

This CDR3 reads CAWSPGGEKLFF. In nucleotides, the CDR3 is TGTGCCTGGTCCCCGGGAGGAGAAAAACTGTTTTTT. The chain recombines TRBV30 with TRBJ1-4; D uncertain. Germline CDR1 GTSNPN, CDR2 SVGIG (reference sequence). The CDR3 covers 12 residues. Trimming stripped 5 bases from V and 8 bases from J, with 12 bases between.

The chain joins TRBV10-2 to TRBJ2-5; 10 nucleotides line up with TRBD2. The tail of the sequence fits TRBJ2-7 better, so the J call may be wrong. This CDR3 spans 14 amino acids. CDR1 is WSHSY and CDR2 is SAAADI in the germline V gene. The CDR3, as DNA: TGCGCCAGCGGGCCTAGCGGGAGAATCCGCGAGCAGTACTTC. This translates into CASGPSGRIREQYF.

The genes are TRBV4-2 and TRBJ2-3; 11 nucleotides agree with TRBD1. Germline V gene lookup returns CDR1 LGHNA and CDR2 YNFKEQ. Trimming at V came to 4 bases and at J to 4 bases, leaving 4 bases not matched to a gene. The CDR3 is made up of 15 amino acids. DNA for the CDR3: TGTGCCAGCAGCCCAGGGACAGGGGGGCCAGATACGCAGTATTTT. It yields the protein CASSPGTGGPDTQYF.

The V gene is TRBV27, the J gene TRBJ1-2; 8 bases fit TRBD1. CDR1 and CDR2 from the germline V gene are MNHEY and SMNVEV (reference sequence). The length of the CDR3 is 14 residues. J lost 8 bases, V lost 4 bases, and 9 bases had no gene match. This chain's CDR3 is CASSSQGRGRGYTF. The CDR3 DNA sequence: TGTGCCAGCAGTTCCCAGGGCAGGGGGCGAGGCTACACCTTC.

This rearrangement joins TRBV6-6 to TRBJ2-3; D is unclear. CDR1 MNHNY and CDR2 SVGAGI come from the germline V gene (reference sequence). The CDR3 spans 12 residues. With 5 bases removed from V and 0 bases from J, the gap between germline ends came to 3 bases. The CDR3 DNA reads as TGTGCCAGCAGTCCTAGCACAGATACGCAGTATTTT. Translated, it gives CASSPSTDTQYF.

The genes are TRBV18 and TRBJ2-7; 9 positions agree with TRBD1. CDR1 is KGHSH, CDR2 LQKENI, per germline. The V segment lost 2 bases and the J segment 9 bases; nucleotides outside the gene matches: 11. This CDR3 is 15 amino acids long. DNA of the CDR3: TGTGCCAGCTCACCAGATCTGACAGGGGGTCCATCGCAGTACTTC. It encodes CASSPDLTGGPSQYF.

The chain has TRBV19 and TRBJ2-2, with D unresolved. Trimming took off 6 bases at V and 4 bases at J, with 12 bases between the two ends. Germline CDR1 is LNHDA and CDR2 is SQIVND (reference sequence). This CDR3 spans 14 amino acids. The CDR3 reads CASSPSTGTGELFF. In DNA form, the CDR3 reads TGTGCCAGTAGCCCAAGTACGGGCACCGGGGAGCTGTTTTTT. Drawing the rest from reference TRBV19 and TRBJ2-2, the complete variable domain is DGGITQSPKYLFRKEGQNVTLSCEQNLNHDAMYWYRQDPGQGLRLIYYSQIVNDFQKGDIAEGYSVSREKKESFPLTVTSAQKNPTAFYLCASSPSTGTGELFFGEGSRLTVL.

This sequence joins TRBV5-4 and TRBJ2-7; maybe TRBD1 (5 bases). The germline V and J ends were trimmed by 0 bases and 3 bases, with 16 bases remaining between them. This CDR3 contains 16 residues. Germline loops: CDR1 SGHNT, CDR2 YYREEE (reference sequence). DNA of the CDR3: TGTGCCAGCAGCTTGGCCGAACAGGAAACCCTCTACGAGCAGTACTTC. It yields the protein CASSLAEQETLYEQYF.

V and J are TRBV19 and TRBJ1-2; D perhaps matches TRBD1 (5 bases). The length of the CDR3 is 17 residues. Per the germline V gene, CDR1 is LNHDA and CDR2 is SQIVND (reference sequence). V was clipped by 7 bases and J by 4 bases, with 25 bases between them. CDR3 loop: CASTSNRDFVTSYGYTF. The CDR3 nucleotides are TGTGCCAGTACTTCTAATCGGGACTTTGTCACCTCCTATGGCTACACCTTC.

The chain has TRBV29-1 and TRBJ1-2; possibly TRBD1 for D (6 bases). Trimming pared 6 bases from V and 6 bases from J, leaving 20 bases between. The germline V gene encodes CDR1 SQVTM and CDR2 ANQGSEA. CDR3 size: 14 residues. CDR3 sequence reads: CSVRGGALIDGYTF. The DNA for the CDR3 is TGCAGCGTGAGGGGGGGGGCGTTGATAGATGGCTACACCTTC.

The chain employs TRBV6-1 and TRBJ1-2; 11 bases are shared with TRBD1. The CDR3 sequence is 15 residues long. J lost 5 bases, V lost 3 bases, and 5 bases had no gene match. CDR1 and CDR2 from the germline V gene are MNHNS and SASEGT. The CDR3 sequence: CASSEDRGLFYGYTF. The CDR3 DNA reads TGTGCCAGCAGTGAGGACAGGGGGCTATTTTATGGCTACACCTTC.

A word on this clone: In the same sample, other DNA sequences code for this CDR3. The rearrangement joins TRBV18 to TRBJ1-5; 8 bases fit TRBD1. Germline V gene sequence: CDR1 KGHSH, CDR2 LQKENI. The V segment lost 3 bases and the J segment 5 bases; nucleotides outside the gene matches: 3. CDR3 size: 14 residues. The CDR3 nucleotides read TGTGCCAGCTCACCCCAACAGGGGGATCAGCCCCAGCATTTT. This translates into CASSPQQGDQPQHF.